The source of this TCR beta chain is a study of blood T cell repertoires in COVID-19. Study-level background: Acute-phase and convalescent COVID-19 samples originated in the United States, Italy and Spain. The cDNA or gDNA used as material had been derived from T cells, B-cell-depleted T cells, or PBMCs.

Methods used by the authors: Reference gene primer amplification in the assay estimated nucleated cell counts. Assay: immunoSEQ multiplex PCR; the TCRdb copy retains only in-frame clones and omits some. V and J calls and clone size are as listed in that table; D and trimming were resolved from the DNA. The data contain some 160,000 clones, 80% of them singletons. By share, this clone counts as large. Input material: peripheral blood. The sequence derives from a woman aged 50 to 60 with acute or convalescent COVID-19.

The CDR3 protein is CASGIGVNEQFF. Here the CDR3 DNA reads TGTGCCAGCGGTATAGGAGTCAATGAGCAGTTCTTC. The chain joins TRBV2 to TRBJ2-1; D is unresolved. This CDR3 has 12 residues. V lost 8 bases and J 6 bases, leaving 11 bases between the germline ends. Per germline, CDR1 SNHLY and CDR2 FYNNEI.